The rows below give T cell receptor beta chains drawn from one sample of a study of regulatory T cells. The assay was immunoSEQ multiplex PCR, and TCRdb's table has in-frame clones only and misses some. The repertoire has tens of thousands of clones, over 85% of them found once; the top ten carry 3.5% to 4%. Material for sequencing was CD8+ T cells sorted from blood. The receptors shown here come from a child aged 2 to 9 with CD3G deficiency. Both conserved end residues are part of each CDR3. A D gene is named only where the DNA matches it firmly. Part of the rows lack a size; the others show once, few, many or a class for expanded clones.

d_call clone_size j_call v_call cdr3_nt cdr3_aa
NA NA TRBJ1-3 TRBV7-9 TGTGCATTCCATCGAGACGCTGGAAACACCATATATTTT CAFHRDAGNTIYF
NA once TRBJ2-1 TRBV28 TGTGCCAGCAGTTTCCGCGGGGTCCACAATGAGCAGTTCTTC CASSFRGVHNEQFF
TRBD1 NA TRBJ1-2 TRBV28 TGTGCCAGCAGTCACGGGACAGGGTATGGCTACACCTTC CASSHGTGYGYTF
TRBD2 NA TRBJ2-1 TRBV18 TGTGCCAGCTCACCAAGGTCTAGCGGGGAGTCAGGCTCCTACAATGAGCAGTTCTTC CASSPRSSGESGSYNEQFF
TRBD1 NA TRBJ1-4 TRBV28 TGTGCCAGCAGTTTCCAACAGGGGGCGAGGGAAAAACTGTTTTTT CASSFQQGAREKLFF
NA NA TRBJ2-1 TRBV7-9 TGTGCCAGCAGCTTAGGGGCGGCTCTCCGGAATGAGCAGTTCTTC CASSLGAALRNEQFF
TRBD2 NA TRBJ2-3 TRBV28 TGTGCCAGCAGCCCGGGACTAGCGGGAAGGGATACGCAGTATTTT CASSPGLAGRDTQYF
NA NA TRBJ1-5 TRBV28 TGTGCCACCCTGAGTTTTATTGGGGGGAAGAACCAGCCCCAGCATTTT CATLSFIGGKNQPQHF
NA NA TRBJ1-2 TRBV28 TGTGCCAGCAGCCCCAGGGGCGAGCCCGGCTACACCTTC CASSPRGEPGYTF
TRBD1 NA TRBJ2-1 TRBV6-6 TGTGCCAGCAGTTTCTACAGGGGCCATGAGCAGTTCTTC CASSFYRGHEQFF
NA NA TRBJ2-7 TRBV6-1 TGTGCCAGCAGTGAATCCGGGGCCTACGAGCAGTACTTC CASSESGAYEQYF
TRBD2 NA TRBJ2-7 TRBV7-6 TGTGCCAGCAGCCAGGGAGGGTTGAACGAGCAGTACTTC CASSQGGLNEQYF
NA NA TRBJ1-1 TRBV28 TGTGCCAGCAGTTTTTCGGCGGGGAACACTGAAGCTTTCTTT CASSFSAGNTEAFF
NA NA TRBJ1-1 TRBV6-1 TGTGCCAGCAGTGATTGGGGGGAGAACACTGAAGCTTTCTTT CASSDWGENTEAFF
TRBD2 NA TRBJ2-7 TRBV6-1 TGTGCCAGCAGTGAATTCGCGATGGGGAGGGGTGAGCAGTACTTC CASSEFAMGRGEQYF
TRBD1 NA TRBJ2-3 TRBV6-6 TGTGCCAGCAGTTCTTCTGGACAGGTCACAGATACGCAGTATTTT CASSSSGQVTDTQYF
NA NA TRBJ1-1 TRBV19 TGTGCCAGTAACAGGGATGGGTATACTGAAGCTTTCTTT CASNRDGYTEAFF
NA NA TRBJ2-5 TRBV4-2 TGTGCCAGCAGCGGACTAGGGACAGTCCAAGAGACCCAGTACTTC CASSGLGTVQETQYF
NA NA TRBJ2-1 TRBV11-2 TGTGCCAGCAGCTCGGAAGTAGCGGATGGGAACAATGAGCAGTTCTTC CASSSEVADGNNEQFF
TRBD1 NA TRBJ2-2 TRBV19 TGTGCCAGTTCCTCCAGGACAGGGAGCATCACCGGGGAGCTGTTTTTT CASSSRTGSITGELFF
NA NA TRBJ2-7 TRBV5-1 TGCGCCAGCAGCTTGGGATCGGCCGGCCACGAGCAGTACTTC CASSLGSAGHEQYF
NA NA TRBJ2-7 TRBV28 TGTGCCAGCAGTTTTCCAGGTTCCTACGAGCAGTACTTC CASSFPGSYEQYF
NA NA TRBJ2-7 TRBV4-1 TGCGCCAGCAGCCAATTAGAGGGGAGCGAGCAGTACTTC CASSQLEGSEQYF
NA NA TRBJ1-1 TRBV19 TGTGCCAGTAGTTGGGGTACTGAAGCTTTCTTT CASSWGTEAFF
NA NA TRBJ1-4 TRBV6-6 TGTGCCAGCAACAACGATGACGGACAGATGGGTAGACTGTTTTTT CASNNDDGQMGRLFF
NA once TRBJ2-1 TRBV5-1 TGCGCCAGCAGCTTGTACCAGGGATTACAAAATGAGCAGTTCTTC CASSLYQGLQNEQFF
TRBD2 NA TRBJ2-1 TRBV9 TGTGCCAGCAGCGTAGGGGCTAGCGGGAGAGAGCAGTTCTTC CASSVGASGREQFF
NA NA TRBJ2-7 TRBV6-1 TGTGCCAGCAGTGAACTCCAAGGCCAGTACTTC CASSELQGQYF
TRBD1 NA TRBJ1-1 TRBV28 TGTGCCAGCAGTTTCATCGGACAGGGCGAGAGCACTGAAGCTTTCTTT CASSFIGQGESTEAFF
NA NA TRBJ2-7 TRBV27 TGTGCCACCTCTTGGGCAGACCTAGTACCCTACGAGCAGTACTTC CATSWADLVPYEQYF
TRBD1 NA TRBJ2-7 TRBV11-2 TGTGCCAGCAGCCCGGGACAGGGGGCGCGGGAGCAGTACTTC CASSPGQGAREQYF